This T cell receptor beta chain originates from a study of regulatory T cells in long-lasting Graves disease. This clonotype was observed many times. Time point in this sample: newly diagnosed GD, antithyroid drugs for less than 3 months. RNA extracted from PBMCs served as the sequencing template. With EDTA tubes as the receptacles, 7.5 to 9 milliliters of peripheral blood were drawn. The CDR3 totals 16 residues. Germline V gene lookup returns CDR1 MDHEN and CDR2 SYDVKM. The germline V and J ends were trimmed by 2 bases and 8 bases, with 21 bases remaining between them. iRepertoire HTBI primers and Arm-PCR of CDR3 regions built TCR beta libraries. MiXCR, applied by TCRdb to the multiplex PCR reads, yields one record per CDR3 protein. Of over 450,000 distinct CDR3 sequences in the sample, 9.5% to 15% were seen once. This sample also appeared in a second study, on T cells in Graves' hyperthyroidism and ophthalmopathy.

This chain uses TRBV28 with TRBJ1-1, with D uncertain. This receptor was obtained from a young woman with Graves disease. The source material was peripheral blood mononuclear cells (PBMCs), sampled at new diagnosis, from a patient treated with antithyroid drugs. The CDR3 nucleotides read TGTGCCAGCAGTTTACTACCCCGAGTGGTTGGGAAGGAAGCTTTCTTT. It is translated as CASSLLPRVVGKEAFF.